A selection of T cell receptor beta chains follows, all from one sample in a study of shared clonotypes between healthy human individuals. Clones were read by immunoSEQ multiplex PCR, and TCRdb kept only the in-frame ones, dropping some. The sample consists of around 440,000 clones, approximately 71% of them appearing once. Sequences were obtained from PBMCs. The receptors were sampled from a woman aged 40-49 years in good health. Some clones in this sample may be carry-over from other donors' samples. Both conserved end residues are part of each CDR3. D genes are given only for firm matches. Expanded clones get a size class; other rows say once, few or many, or leave the size out.

V: TRBV6-1; D: NA; size: NA; J: TRBJ1-2; DNA: TGTGCCAGCAGTGAAACAGGTGCGGGTGCCTATGGCTACACCTTC; CDR3: CASSETGAGAYGYTF
V: TRBV29-1; D: TRBD2; size: NA; J: TRBJ2-7; DNA: TGCAGCGCGACTCGGACTAGCGGGGCCGAGCAGTACTTC; CDR3: CSATRTSGAEQYF
V: TRBV9; D: NA; size: NA; J: TRBJ1-3; DNA: TGTGCCAGCAGCCCCACGTCTGGAAACACCATATATTTT; CDR3: CASSPTSGNTIYF
V: TRBV5-1; D: NA; size: NA; J: TRBJ1-2; DNA: TGCGCCAGCAGCTTGGAGACTCCTAACTATGGCTACACCTTC; CDR3: CASSLETPNYGYTF
V: TRBV7-2; D: TRBD2; size: NA; J: TRBJ2-7; DNA: TGTGCCAGCAGCTTGCGGGGTTTAGCGGGAGGGCCCCACGAGCAGTACTTC; CDR3: CASSLRGLAGGPHEQYF
V: TRBV11-3; D: TRBD1; size: NA; J: TRBJ1-2; DNA: TGTGCCAGCAGCCCAGCCAGGGGGCGAGGCGTTGGCTACACCTTC; CDR3: CASSPARGRGVGYTF
V: TRBV20-1; D: NA; size: few; J: TRBJ2-5; DNA: TGCAGCCCCAGGGGACAAGAGACCCAGTACTTC; CDR3: CSPRGQETQYF
V: TRBV18; D: NA; size: NA; J: TRBJ1-3; DNA: TGTGCCAGCTCACCCACGGGCAGGGCGGACGGAAACACCATATATTTT; CDR3: CASSPTGRADGNTIYF
V: TRBV7-9; D: NA; size: NA; J: TRBJ1-1; DNA: TGTGCCAGCAGCCCCCAACAGGAGACTGAAGCTTTCTTT; CDR3: CASSPQQETEAFF
V: TRBV9; D: NA; size: NA; J: TRBJ1-6; DNA: TGTGCCAGCAGCCCAACTGCGGGACCCCTTCATCCCCTCCACTTT; CDR3: CASSPTAGPLHPLHF
V: TRBV28; D: NA; size: NA; J: TRBJ2-2; DNA: TGTGCCAGCAGTCTCATGAATTACCTCGGACCCGGGGAGCTGTTTTTT; CDR3: CASSLMNYLGPGELFF
V: TRBV7-9; D: TRBD2; size: NA; J: TRBJ2-5; DNA: TGTGCCAGCAGCTTACCCCTAGCGGGACGCGAGACCCAGTACTTC; CDR3: CASSLPLAGRETQYF
V: TRBV6-5; D: NA; size: many; J: TRBJ1-6; DNA: TGTGCCAGCAGTTACGGAGCGAATTCACCCCTCCACTTT; CDR3: CASSYGANSPLHF
V: TRBV11-2; D: NA; size: NA; J: TRBJ2-3; DNA: TGTGCCAGCAGCTTATCCCGAAGCACAGATACGCAGTATTTT; CDR3: CASSLSRSTDTQYF
V: TRBV28; D: NA; size: NA; J: TRBJ2-7; DNA: TGTGCCAGCAGTCCTTCGGGGCAAGCCTACGAGCAGTACTTC; CDR3: CASSPSGQAYEQYF
V: TRBV7-8; D: NA; size: NA; J: TRBJ1-4; DNA: TGTGCCAGCAGCCCGGGGGGAACTAATGAAAAACTGTTTTTT; CDR3: CASSPGGTNEKLFF
V: TRBV28; D: NA; size: few; J: TRBJ2-3; DNA: TGTGCCAGCAGTTTTACAGGGAGCATTAGCACAGATACGCAGTATTTT; CDR3: CASSFTGSISTDTQYF
V: TRBV5-5; D: NA; size: NA; J: TRBJ2-7; DNA: TGTGCCAGCAGCTTGTTAGGTCCCGAGCAGTACTTC; CDR3: CASSLLGPEQYF
V: TRBV4-1; D: TRBD2; size: NA; J: TRBJ2-7; DNA: TGCGCCAGCAGCCAAGTATACCTAGCGGGAGCATACTACGAGCAGTACTTC; CDR3: CASSQVYLAGAYYEQYF
V: TRBV30; D: NA; size: NA; J: TRBJ2-4; DNA: TGTGCCTGGAGTCAAAAAAGGGGAGAGGCAGCCAAAAACATTCAGTACTTC; CDR3: CAWSQKRGEAAKNIQYF
V: TRBV7-9; D: TRBD1; size: NA; J: TRBJ2-7; DNA: TGTGCCAGCAGTACAAACAGGGGGGCCTACGAGCAGTACTTC; CDR3: CASSTNRGAYEQYF
V: TRBV7-3; D: TRBD2; size: NA; J: TRBJ2-3; DNA: TGTGCCAGTAGTGTCGGGACTAGCGGGAGGGCAGATACGCAGTATTTT; CDR3: CASSVGTSGRADTQYF
V: TRBV15; D: NA; size: NA; J: TRBJ2-4; DNA: TGTGCCACCAGCAGAGAGAAGCACAGAGCCAAAAACATTCAGTACTTC; CDR3: CATSREKHRAKNIQYF
V: TRBV5-1; D: NA; size: NA; J: TRBJ1-5; DNA: TGCGCCAGCAGTAGGGATGGGGATGGCAATCAGCCCCAGCATTTT; CDR3: CASSRDGDGNQPQHF
V: TRBV9; D: NA; size: NA; J: TRBJ1-1; DNA: TGTGCCAGCAGCGTAGAAGGGAGAGGAGGTAGCACTGAAGCTTTCTTT; CDR3: CASSVEGRGGSTEAFF
V: TRBV6-5; D: NA; size: many; J: TRBJ1-2; DNA: TGTGCCAGCAGTTCCAGGCGCACAAATAACTATGGCTACACCTTC; CDR3: CASSSRRTNNYGYTF
V: TRBV5-8; D: NA; size: NA; J: TRBJ1-2; DNA: TGTGCCAGCAGCTTGTTGCTGGGGGGCTACACCTTC; CDR3: CASSLLLGGYTF
V: TRBV5-4; D: TRBD1; size: NA; J: TRBJ2-1; DNA: TGTGCCAGCAGCCCCGGACAGGGGGCTAGAAATGAGCAGTTCTTC; CDR3: CASSPGQGARNEQFF